The rows below give T cell receptor beta chains drawn from one sample of a study of radiotherapy plus CTLA-4 blockade in lung cancer. Repertoires were generated with immunoSEQ multiplex PCR, while TCRdb's copy carries only in-frame clones and drops some. The sample records over 95,000 clones, roughly 79% being singletons. The sequenced sample was peripheral blood, obtained from a patient treated with radiotherapy plus ipilimumab. These receptors originate from a human donor with non-small cell lung cancer who had a partial response to radiotherapy plus ipilimumab. Some clones in this sample may be carry-over from other donors' samples. Both conserved end residues are part of each CDR3. The order of the fields is J gene, V gene, clone size, CDR3 length, D gene, CDR3 DNA, CDR3 protein. A D gene is named only where the DNA matches it firmly. A row's size may be missing; if present it is once, few, many or a size class.

TRBJ2-1 | TRBV4-1 | - | 16 | TRBD2 | TGCGCCAGCAGCCACGTTAGCGGGAGCTCCTACAATGAGCAGTTCTTC | CASSHVSGSSYNEQFF
TRBJ1-1 | TRBV28 | - | 13 | - | TGTGCCAGCCTCGACAGCATGAACACTGAAGCTTTCTTT | CASLDSMNTEAFF
TRBJ2-1 | TRBV4-2 | - | 13 | TRBD1 | TGTGCCACATCCACGGACAGGCGTAATGAGCAGTTCTTC | CATSTDRRNEQFF
TRBJ2-1 | TRBV7-9 | - | 16 | - | TGTGCCAGCAGCTTAGTTGGGGGCCCGGGCTACAATGAGCAGTTCTTC | CASSLVGGPGYNEQFF
TRBJ2-6 | TRBV30 | - | 15 | TRBD1 | TGTGCCTGGGGACAGGGGGCGCGGGGGGCCAACGTCCTGACTTTC | CAWGQGARGANVLTF
TRBJ2-7 | TRBV29-1 | - | 13 | TRBD2 | TGCAGCGTCGAGCGGGAGATGGGTTACGAGCAGTACTTC | CSVEREMGYEQYF
TRBJ2-7 | TRBV18 | - | 15 | - | TGTGCCAGCTCACCACCGAGCCGGTCCTCCTACGAGCAGTACTTC | CASSPPSRSSYEQYF
TRBJ2-3 | TRBV27 | - | 13 | - | TGTGCCAGCAGTTTTAGTGAAACAGATACGCAGTATTTT | CASSFSETDTQYF
TRBJ2-6 | TRBV5-5 | - | 18 | TRBD1 | TGTGCCAGCAGCTTGTCCCCGGGACAGGGGAGTGGGGCCAACGTCCTGACTTTC | CASSLSPGQGSGANVLTF
TRBJ2-4 | TRBV7-2 | - | 17 | - | TGTGCCAGCAGCTTAGCCGGGCTCCTAGAGGGCAAAAACATTCAGTACTTC | CASSLAGLLEGKNIQYF
TRBJ1-2 | TRBV5-1 | - | 12 | - | TGCGCCAGCAGCCCACAGGGTATGGGCTACACCTTC | CASSPQGMGYTF
TRBJ1-2 | TRBV28 | - | 11 | - | TGTGCCAGCGGACTTCACTATGGCTACACCTTC | CASGLHYGYTF
TRBJ2-5 | TRBV10-3 | - | 12 | - | TGTGCCATCAGTGAGTCGCCGCGGTACCTGTACTTC | CAISESPRYLYF
TRBJ1-4 | TRBV28 | - | 13 | - | TGTGCCAGCAGTTCATCGGACTGGGAAAAACTGTTTTTT | CASSSSDWEKLFF
TRBJ2-3 | TRBV28 | - | 13 | - | TGTGCCAGCAGTTATGCGGGCACAGATACGCAGTATTTT | CASSYAGTDTQYF
TRBJ2-1 | TRBV30 | - | 14 | - | TGTGCCTGGATGAACAGCCTCTCCTACAATGAGCAGTTCTTC | CAWMNSLSYNEQFF
TRBJ2-2 | TRBV7-8 | - | 16 | - | TGTGCCAGCAGCCCCGACGGAGGATTTGACACCGGGGAGCTGTTTTTT | CASSPDGGFDTGELFF
TRBJ2-7 | TRBV7-9 | - | 13 | - | TGTGCCAGCAGCTTCGGGAGTCTCTACGAGCAGTACTTC | CASSFGSLYEQYF
TRBJ1-2 | TRBV30 | - | 15 | - | TGTGCCTGGAGTGTTCCCCCGGGTGCTAACTATGGCTACACCTTC | CAWSVPPGANYGYTF
TRBJ2-7 | TRBV28 | - | 15 | TRBD1 | TGTGCCAGCAGTTTAACCGGGACAGGGGGCAACGAGCAGTACTTC | CASSLTGTGGNEQYF
TRBJ1-2 | TRBV11-2 | - | 15 | - | TGTGCCAGCAGCTCACCTGGACAGTGGGGCTATGGCTACACCTTC | CASSSPGQWGYGYTF
TRBJ2-1 | TRBV28 | - | 16 | TRBD2 | TGTGCCAGCAGGGGACTAGCGGGAGGCTCCTACAATGAGCAGTTCTTC | CASRGLAGGSYNEQFF
TRBJ1-2 | TRBV28 | few | 16 | - | TGTGCCAGCAGTTTATCTAGGACAGCACTCCCACATGGCTACACCTTC | CASSLSRTALPHGYTF
TRBJ2-2 | TRBV28 | - | 16 | TRBD2 | TGTGCCAGCAGTTTCCCCAGCGGGAGAAGCACCGGGGAGCTGTTTTTT | CASSFPSGRSTGELFF
TRBJ1-4 | TRBV15 | few | 14 | - | TGTGCCACCAGCAGAGATCGACTTACTGAAAAACTGTTTTTT | CATSRDRLTEKLFF
TRBJ2-5 | TRBV5-1 | - | 13 | - | TGCGCCAGCAGCTTGGGTACAGAAGAGACCCAGTACTTC | CASSLGTEETQYF
TRBJ2-5 | TRBV9 | few | 13 | TRBD2 | TGTGCCAGCAGCGTACAAGCGGGAGGGACCCAGTACTTC | CASSVQAGGTQYF
TRBJ2-7 | TRBV6-5 | - | 15 | TRBD1 | TGTGCCAGCAGCCGCGTAAGGACAGGAGCCTACGAGCAGTACTTC | CASSRVRTGAYEQYF
TRBJ1-4 | TRBV4-3 | - | 18 | TRBD1 | TGCGCCAGCAGCCAATTCGGACAGGGGGCGTCTTCAAATGAAAAACTGTTTTTT | CASSQFGQGASSNEKLFF
TRBJ2-2 | TRBV18 | - | 13 | - | TGTGCCAGCTCACCAACGCAACAGGGGGAGCTGTTTTTT | CASSPTQQGELFF
TRBJ2-1 | TRBV10-3 | - | 15 | TRBD2 | TGTGCCATCAGTATCGGACTAGCGGGGATCAGGGAGCAGTTCTTC | CAISIGLAGIREQFF
TRBJ2-7 | TRBV4-2 | few | 12 | - | TGTGCCAGCAGCTTGGGGCACTACGAGCAGTACTTC | CASSLGHYEQYF
TRBJ2-2 | TRBV5-4 | - | 17 | TRBD1 | TGTGCCAGCAGCTCTAAAACAGGGGTTCGAAGGACCGGGGAGCTGTTTTTT | CASSSKTGVRRTGELFF
TRBJ2-7 | TRBV6-5 | - | 13 | - | TGTGCCAGCAGTTCCCATGGAGGCTACGAGCAGTACTTC | CASSSHGGYEQYF
TRBJ2-3 | TRBV30 | - | 14 | TRBD2 | TGTGCCTGGAGTGTAGCGGGGTTACGAGATACGCAGTATTTT | CAWSVAGLRDTQYF
TRBJ1-4 | TRBV18 | - | 15 | TRBD1 | TGTGCCAGCTCGCGAACCGGACAGGGCGGGTACTTACTGTTTTTT | CASSRTGQGGYLLFF
TRBJ2-6 | TRBV7-3 | - | 14 | - | TGTGCCAGCAGCTCGAGCTCTGGGGCCAACGTCCTGACTTTC | CASSSSSGANVLTF
TRBJ2-5 | TRBV28 | - | 17 | TRBD1 | TGTGCCAGCGCTCCTCCCACCGGGGACAGGGATCAAGAGACCCAGTACTTC | CASAPPTGDRDQETQYF
TRBJ2-1 | TRBV5-1 | - | 16 | TRBD1 | TGCGCCAGCAGCCAGGGCCCGGGACAGCGGTACAATGAGCAGTTCTTC | CASSQGPGQRYNEQFF
TRBJ2-4 | TRBV7-9 | - | 14 | - | TGTGCCAGCAGCTTGTGGGGGCGCGAAAACATTCAGTACTTC | CASSLWGRENIQYF
TRBJ2-6 | TRBV9 | - | 16 | - | TGTGCCAGCAGCACACAGGGTTTCTCTGGGGCCAACGTCCTGACTTTC | CASSTQGFSGANVLTF
TRBJ1-2 | TRBV6-6 | - | 13 | - | TGTGCCAGCAGTTACTCGATGAGCTATGGCTACACCTTC | CASSYSMSYGYTF
TRBJ2-7 | TRBV15 | - | 16 | - | TGTGCCACCAGCAGTCGACCTGATGGGGCGTCTTACGAGCAGTACTTC | CATSSRPDGASYEQYF
TRBJ1-4 | TRBV7-9 | - | 16 | - | TGTGCCAGCAGCTTGGGAGACGGTGCAACTAATGAAAAACTGTTTTTT | CASSLGDGATNEKLFF